These T cell receptor beta chains were read from a single sample in a study of beta chain features in type 1 diabetes. Here immunoSEQ multiplex PCR was the method, and the copy in TCRdb shows in-frame clones only, minus some. The sample holds about 260,000 clones, around 20% seen once. Sequenced: naive CD4+ T cells from blood. The receptors here all came from a woman in her thirties or forties with type 1 diabetes. Both conserved end residues are part of each CDR3. The D gene is left open where the match is weak. The size field is filled for only some rows; it gives once, few, many or a size class.

d_gene,abundance,v_gene,j_gene,CDR3nt,CDR3aa
NA,few,TRBV4-2,TRBJ1-2,TGTGCCAGCAGCCAAGATCAGGCGGCGGGGAGCTATGGCTACACCTTC,CASSQDQAAGSYGYTF
NA,few,TRBV28,TRBJ2-1,TGTGCCAGCGGGTTAGGCGGAACTTACAATGAGCAGTTCTTC,CASGLGGTYNEQFF
NA,NA,TRBV9,TRBJ2-3,TGTGCCAGCAGCGTTCAGACAGATACGCAGTATTTT,CASSVQTDTQYF
NA,NA,TRBV29-1,TRBJ2-7,TGCAGCGTTGAACTGCGTAACGAGCAGTACTTC,CSVELRNEQYF
TRBD2,few,TRBV4-1,TRBJ2-1,TGCGCCAGCAGCCAAGCCGGGGGGGCGAAGAAGCAGTTCTTC,CASSQAGGAKKQFF
TRBD1,few,TRBV6-7,TRBJ2-1,TGTGCCAGCGGAACGACAGGGTCCAGGAATGAGCAGTTCTTC,CASGTTGSRNEQFF
NA,few,TRBV21-1,TRBJ2-5,TGTGCCAGCAGTCCCTCCGGGACAGGGGGCCCAGAGACCCAGTACTTC,CASSPSGTGGPETQYF
NA,few,TRBV7-9,TRBJ2-5,TGTGCCAGCAGCTTTATTGACTTC,CASSFIDF
TRBD2,NA,TRBV15,TRBJ2-5,TGTGCCACCAGCAGGGGGACTAGCGGGATGTACCAAGAGACCCAGTACTTC,CATSRGTSGMYQETQYF
TRBD1,once,TRBV27,TRBJ1-4,TGTGCCAGCAGTTCCTCTGGGACAGCTGAAAAACTGTTTTTT,CASSSSGTAEKLFF
TRBD2,few,TRBV7-9,TRBJ2-1,TGTGCCAGCAGCCCGAGACTAGCGGGGGGATTATACAATGAGCAGTTCTTC,CASSPRLAGGLYNEQFF
TRBD1,NA,TRBV5-1,TRBJ1-4,TGCGCCAGCAGCTTAGGCGGGACAGGGTATGAAAAACTGTTTTTT,CASSLGGTGYEKLFF
TRBD1,NA,TRBV9,TRBJ1-1,TGTGCCAGCAGCGTAGGGGGGGGACAGGGAAATTGGAACACTGAAGCTTTCTTT,CASSVGGGQGNWNTEAFF
NA,few,TRBV29-1,TRBJ2-5,TGCAGCGTTTTCGGAGTACTCGAGACCCAGTACTTC,CSVFGVLETQYF
TRBD1,few,TRBV7-8,TRBJ1-5,TGTGCCAGCAGCTTAGCAGGACAGGATGGTCAGCCCCAGCATTTT,CASSLAGQDGQPQHF
TRBD2,few,TRBV6-5,TRBJ2-7,TGTGCCAGCAGTTACTCAGGGGTAGCGGGACACGAGCAGTACTTC,CASSYSGVAGHEQYF
TRBD1,few,TRBV11-2,TRBJ1-2,TGTGCCAGCAGTAGTATCGGACAGGTCTATGGCTACACCTTC,CASSSIGQVYGYTF
NA,NA,TRBV9,TRBJ2-1,TGTGCCAGCAGCGTAGCTGGCATCAATGAGCAGTTCTTC,CASSVAGINEQFF
NA,NA,TRBV28,TRBJ2-7,TGTGCCAGCAGTTCTAACTCCTACGAGCAGTACTTC,CASSSNSYEQYF
TRBD1,NA,TRBV2,TRBJ1-2,TGTGCCAGCAGTGGCTCAGGGGGACTCTATGGCTACACCTTC,CASSGSGGLYGYTF
TRBD1,NA,TRBV19,TRBJ2-1,TGTGCCAGTAGTACCTCCGGGACAGGGGAATGGAATGAGCAGTTCTTC,CASSTSGTGEWNEQFF
NA,NA,TRBV28,TRBJ2-7,TGTGCCACCACGAGGACTGCTAGCTCCTACGAGCAGTACTTC,CATTRTASSYEQYF
NA,NA,TRBV9,TRBJ2-1,TGTGCCAGCAGCGGAGCGTCCAAGGCCTACAATGAGCAGTTCTTC,CASSGASKAYNEQFF
TRBD1,NA,TRBV5-4,TRBJ2-2,TGTGCCAGCAGTGGGGACAGCTTACGCACCGGGGAGCTGTTTTTT,CASSGDSLRTGELFF
NA,few,TRBV4-2,TRBJ1-2,TGTGCCAGCAGCCAAGATCTGGAGGGAACCTATGGCTACACCTTC,CASSQDLEGTYGYTF
NA,NA,TRBV4-3,TRBJ2-3,TGCGCCAGCAGCAATGGTCCGAGCCGAGACACAGATACGCAGTATTTT,CASSNGPSRDTDTQYF
NA,few,TRBV5-1,TRBJ1-1,TGCGCCAGCAGCTCCCCCGCGACGGAGCAAGCTTTCTTT,CASSSPATEQAFF
NA,NA,TRBV27,TRBJ2-3,TGTGCCAGCAGCCCTCGGGTGGTACATACGCAGTATTTT,CASSPRVVHTQYF
NA,NA,TRBV9,TRBJ1-5,TGTGCCAGCAGCGTAGGGCAGGGAGGTCAGCCCCAGCATTTT,CASSVGQGGQPQHF
NA,NA,TRBV11-2,TRBJ2-1,TGTGCCAGCAGCTCACAGGGTAATTTCTTAGATGAGCAGTTCTTC,CASSSQGNFLDEQFF
NA,NA,TRBV2,TRBJ1-6,TGTGCCAGCAGTGAAAGTCAGGGGAGCAATTCACCCCTCCACTTT,CASSESQGSNSPLHF
TRBD1,NA,TRBV2,TRBJ2-5,TGTGCCAGCAGCGGGGACAGGGGTGGGGAGACCCAGTACTTC,CASSGDRGGETQYF
TRBD1,NA,TRBV2,TRBJ2-5,TGTGCCAGCAGTCGGGACAGCCAAGAGACCCAGTACTTC,CASSRDSQETQYF
TRBD2,NA,TRBV30,TRBJ2-7,TGTGCCTGGGAAAAGCAGGGGTTTGCGGGAGGGCTACTCCACGAGCAGTACTTC,CAWEKQGFAGGLLHEQYF
TRBD1,few,TRBV2,TRBJ2-6,TGTGCCAGCAGTTTACAGGGGACTGGGGCCAACGTCCTGACTTTC,CASSLQGTGANVLTF
NA,few,TRBV19,TRBJ2-1,TGTGCCAGTAGACTCCTCGGTGAGCAGTTCTTC,CASRLLGEQFF
TRBD1,few,TRBV28,TRBJ1-2,TGTGCCAGCAGTTCCACGGACAGGGACTATGGCTACACCTTC,CASSSTDRDYGYTF
NA,few,TRBV5-1,TRBJ1-5,TGCGCCAGCAGCTTGGAAGGAGGCACAAATCAGCCCCAGCATTTT,CASSLEGGTNQPQHF
TRBD2,NA,TRBV28,TRBJ2-7,TGTGCCAGCAGTTTCCAGTCGGGGGGAATCTACGAGCAGTACTTC,CASSFQSGGIYEQYF
NA,NA,TRBV5-1,TRBJ1-1,TGCGCCAGCAGCTTTGGAGGGGTGAACACTGAAGCTTTCTTT,CASSFGGVNTEAFF
NA,NA,TRBV7-9,TRBJ2-4,TGTGCCAGCAGTCATGACAGAGCCAAAAACATTCAGTACTTC,CASSHDRAKNIQYF
TRBD1,few,TRBV29-1,TRBJ2-7,TGCAGCGTAGGTAGACAGGGTTACGAGCAGTACTTC,CSVGRQGYEQYF
NA,few,TRBV7-9,TRBJ2-7,TGTGCCAGCAGCTTACAGGTATCCTACGAGCAGTACTTC,CASSLQVSYEQYF
NA,NA,TRBV7-8,TRBJ1-6,TGTGCCAGCAGCGGTGGACAGTCCGTGGGGTCACCCCTCCACTTT,CASSGGQSVGSPLHF
NA,few,TRBV7-3,TRBJ1-5,TGTGCCAGCAGCTTATTTCCTGTCCGGCATTTT,CASSLFPVRHF
NA,NA,TRBV7-3,TRBJ1-4,TGTGCCAGCAGCTTAAACGGTCCTGAGGCTAATGAAAAACTGTTTTTT,CASSLNGPEANEKLFF